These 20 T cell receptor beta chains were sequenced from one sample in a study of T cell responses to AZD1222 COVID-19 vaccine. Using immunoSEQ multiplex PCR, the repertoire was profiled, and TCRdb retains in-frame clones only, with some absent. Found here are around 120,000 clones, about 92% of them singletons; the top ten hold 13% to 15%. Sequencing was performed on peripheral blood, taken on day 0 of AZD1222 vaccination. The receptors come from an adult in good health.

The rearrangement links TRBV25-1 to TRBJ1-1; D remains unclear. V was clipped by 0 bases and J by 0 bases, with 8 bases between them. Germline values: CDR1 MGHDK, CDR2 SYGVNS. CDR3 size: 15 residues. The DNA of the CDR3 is TGTGCCAGCAGTGAATATGGCGGCCTGAACACTGAAGCTTTCTTT. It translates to CASSEYGGLNTEAFF.

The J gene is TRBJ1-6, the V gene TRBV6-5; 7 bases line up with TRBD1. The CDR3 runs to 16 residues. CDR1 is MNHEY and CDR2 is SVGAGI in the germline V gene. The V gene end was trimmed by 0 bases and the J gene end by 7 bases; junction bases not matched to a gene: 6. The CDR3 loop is CASSYSYTGVNSPLHF. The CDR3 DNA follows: TGTGCCAGCAGTTACTCATATACAGGGGTGAATTCACCCCTCCACTTT.

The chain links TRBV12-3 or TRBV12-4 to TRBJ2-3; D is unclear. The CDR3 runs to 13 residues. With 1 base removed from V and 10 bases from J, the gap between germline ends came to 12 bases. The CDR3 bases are TGTGCCAGCAGTTTAGAGGGATCCGTCTCGCAGTATTTT. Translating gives CASSLEGSVSQYF.

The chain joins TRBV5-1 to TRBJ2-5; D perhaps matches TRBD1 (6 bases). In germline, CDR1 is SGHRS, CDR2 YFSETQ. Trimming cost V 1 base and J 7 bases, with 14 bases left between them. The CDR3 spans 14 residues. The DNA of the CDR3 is TGCGCCAGCAGCTTGCTTGTACAGGGTTCGACCCAGTACTTC. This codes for CASSLLVQGSTQYF. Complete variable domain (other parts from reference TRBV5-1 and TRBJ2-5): KAGVTQTPRYLIKTRGQQVTLSCSPISGHRSVSWYQQTPGQGLQFLFEYFSETQRNKGNFPGRFSGRQFSNSRSEMNVSTLELGDSALYLCASSLLVQGSTQYFGPGTRLLVL.

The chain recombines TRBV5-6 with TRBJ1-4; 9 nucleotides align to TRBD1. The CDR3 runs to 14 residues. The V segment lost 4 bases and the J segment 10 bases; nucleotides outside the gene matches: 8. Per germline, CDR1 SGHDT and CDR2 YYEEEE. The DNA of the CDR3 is TGTGCCAGCAGCCAACAGGGGGCTTGGGGAAAACTGTTTTTT. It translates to CASSQQGAWGKLFF.

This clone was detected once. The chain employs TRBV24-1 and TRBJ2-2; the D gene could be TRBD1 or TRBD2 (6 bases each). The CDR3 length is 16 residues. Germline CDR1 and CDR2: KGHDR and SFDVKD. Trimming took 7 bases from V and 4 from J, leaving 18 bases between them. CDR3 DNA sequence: TGTGCCACCAGCCCGGCGGGACAAGGGCTCACCGGGGAGCTGTTTTTT. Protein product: CATSPAGQGLTGELFF.

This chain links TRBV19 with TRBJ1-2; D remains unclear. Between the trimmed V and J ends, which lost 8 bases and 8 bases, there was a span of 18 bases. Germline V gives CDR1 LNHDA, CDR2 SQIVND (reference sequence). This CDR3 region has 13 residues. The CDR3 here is CASGKRPAGGYTF. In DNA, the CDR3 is TGTGCCAGTGGCAAGCGGCCAGCCGGGGGCTACACCTTC.

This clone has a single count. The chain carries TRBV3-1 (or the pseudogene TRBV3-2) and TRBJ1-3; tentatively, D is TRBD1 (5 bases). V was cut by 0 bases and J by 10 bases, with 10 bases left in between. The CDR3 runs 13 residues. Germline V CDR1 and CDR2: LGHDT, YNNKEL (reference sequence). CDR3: CASSQEGGITIYF. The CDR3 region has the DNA TGTGCCAGCAGCCAAGAGGGGGGTATAACCATATATTTT.

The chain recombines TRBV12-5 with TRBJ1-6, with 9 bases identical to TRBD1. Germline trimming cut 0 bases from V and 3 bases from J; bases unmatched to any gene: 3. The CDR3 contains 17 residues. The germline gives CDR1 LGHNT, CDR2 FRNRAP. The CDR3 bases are TGTGCTAGTGGTTTGGTACCGACAGGGGGCTATAATTCACCCCTCCACTTT. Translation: CASGLVPTGGYNSPLHF.

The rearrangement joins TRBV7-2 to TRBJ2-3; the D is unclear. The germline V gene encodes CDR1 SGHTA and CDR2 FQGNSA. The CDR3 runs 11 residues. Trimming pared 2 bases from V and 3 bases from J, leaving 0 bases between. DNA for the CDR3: TGTGCCAGCAGCTTAACAGATACGCAGTATTTT. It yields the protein CASSLTDTQYF.

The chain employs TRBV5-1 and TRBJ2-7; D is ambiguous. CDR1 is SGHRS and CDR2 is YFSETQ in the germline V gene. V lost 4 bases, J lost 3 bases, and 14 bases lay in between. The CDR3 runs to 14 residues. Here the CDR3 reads CASSPTTVSYEQYF. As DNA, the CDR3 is TGCGCCAGCAGCCCAACGACCGTTAGCTACGAGCAGTACTTC.

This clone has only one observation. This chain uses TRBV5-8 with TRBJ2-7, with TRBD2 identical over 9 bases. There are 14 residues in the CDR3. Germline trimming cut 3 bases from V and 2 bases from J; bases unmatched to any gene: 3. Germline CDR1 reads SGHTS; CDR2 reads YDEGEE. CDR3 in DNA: TGTGCCAGCAGCTCGCGGGGGGGCCCCTACGAGCAGTACTTC. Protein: CASSSRGGPYEQYF.

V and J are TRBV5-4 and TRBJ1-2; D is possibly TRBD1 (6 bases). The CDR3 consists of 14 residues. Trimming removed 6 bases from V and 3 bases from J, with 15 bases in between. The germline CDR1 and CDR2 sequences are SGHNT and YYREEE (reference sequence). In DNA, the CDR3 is TGTGCCAGCACCGTTTGGGGGGGCGACTATGGCTACACCTTC. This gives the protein CASTVWGGDYGYTF.

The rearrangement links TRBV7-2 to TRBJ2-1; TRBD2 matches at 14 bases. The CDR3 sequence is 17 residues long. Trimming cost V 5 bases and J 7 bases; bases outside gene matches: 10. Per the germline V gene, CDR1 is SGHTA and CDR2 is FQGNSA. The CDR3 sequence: CASSPGTSGGLRNEQFF. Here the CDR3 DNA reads TGTGCCAGCAGCCCTGGGACTAGCGGGGGACTTAGGAATGAGCAGTTCTTC.

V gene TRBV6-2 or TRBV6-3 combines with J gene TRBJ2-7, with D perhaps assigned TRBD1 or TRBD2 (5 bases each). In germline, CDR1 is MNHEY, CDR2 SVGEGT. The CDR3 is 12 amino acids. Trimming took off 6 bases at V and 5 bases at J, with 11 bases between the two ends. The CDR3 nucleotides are TGTGCCAGCAGCCATGGGACGGACGAGCAGTACTTC. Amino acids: CASSHGTDEQYF.

The CDR3 spells CASSVFSGGMNEKLFF. In DNA form, the CDR3 reads TGTGCCAGCAGTGTTTTCTCTGGGGGGATGAATGAAAAACTGTTTTTT. V and J are TRBV25-1 and TRBJ1-4; perhaps TRBD1 as D (5 bases). Germline values: CDR1 MGHDK, CDR2 SYGVNS. The CDR3 has 16 amino acids. Deletions cut 4 bases from V and 5 bases from J, with 17 bases between.

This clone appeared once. The CDR3 loop reads CASSWTGNEKLFF. CDR3 in DNA: TGTGCCAGCAGCTGGACAGGGAATGAAAAACTGTTTTTT. V usage is TRBV27 and J usage is TRBJ1-4, with TRBD1 matching over 8 bases. Losses at the gene ends were 6 bases for V and 5 bases for J; bases not matched to a gene: 2. Germline loops: CDR1 MNHEY, CDR2 SMNVEV (reference sequence). The CDR3 sequence is 13 residues long.

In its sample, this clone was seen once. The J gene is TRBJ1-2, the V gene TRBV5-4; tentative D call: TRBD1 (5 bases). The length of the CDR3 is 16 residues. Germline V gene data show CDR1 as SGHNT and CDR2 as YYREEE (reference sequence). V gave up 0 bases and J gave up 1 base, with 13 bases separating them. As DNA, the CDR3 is TGTGCCAGCAGCTTGGGCACCGGGGGTGTTAACTATGGCTACACCTTC. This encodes CASSLGTGGVNYGYTF. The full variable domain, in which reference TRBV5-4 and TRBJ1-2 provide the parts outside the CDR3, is ETGVTQSPTHLIKTRGQQVTLRCSSQSGHNTVSWYQQALGQGPQFIFQYYREEENGRGNFPPRFSGLQFPNYSSELNVNALELDDSALYLCASSLGTGGVNYGYTFGSGTRLTVV.

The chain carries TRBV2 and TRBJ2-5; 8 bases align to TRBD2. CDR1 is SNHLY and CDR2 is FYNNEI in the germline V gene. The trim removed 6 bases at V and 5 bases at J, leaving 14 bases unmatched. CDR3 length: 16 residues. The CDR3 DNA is TGTGCCAGCAGAGCAACTAGCGGAGCCTCCCGGGAGACCCAGTACTTC. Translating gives CASRATSGASRETQYF.

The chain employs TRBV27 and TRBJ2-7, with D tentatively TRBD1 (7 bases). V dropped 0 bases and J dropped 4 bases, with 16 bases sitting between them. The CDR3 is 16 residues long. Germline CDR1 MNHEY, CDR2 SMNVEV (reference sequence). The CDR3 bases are TGTGCCAGCAGTTTATCGGAGGGGGCCTTTTTGTACGAGCAGTACTTC. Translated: CASSLSEGAFLYEQYF.